This T cell receptor (beta chain) comes out of a study of blood T cell repertoires in COVID-19 (dated by TCRdb to the early 2020s). Background on the whole study: Samples covering the acute and convalescent phases of COVID-19 were provided by collaborators in the United States, Italy and Spain. The sample metadata nearly always contained a de-identified subject ID, COVID-19 status, age in years and sex. Where available, HLA class I and class II types were obtained from metadata supplied by the sample provider rather than from assay-based typing. The dataset comprised deeply sampled blood TCRbeta repertoires from subjects exposed to, actively infected with, or recovered from COVID-19. The samples were drawn from the first 160 participants of the ongoing ImmuneRACE study and from about 1,200 subjects provided by 6 global collaborators. The material from the prospective study consisted of cDNA or gDNA derived from T cells, B-cell-depleted T cells, or PBMCs. The repertoires were made available in a free public database intended to serve as a resource for research on the immune response to SARS-CoV-2. Summary of the overall study and its limitations: The quantity of clinical and demographic metadata differed by source and by participant and was supplied without curation.

Collaborating institutions collected whole blood in K2EDTA tubes following their own protocols. For TCRbeta analysis, collaborators shipped samples as frozen whole blood, isolated PBMCs, or DNA extracted from either of those sample types. As encoded in the germline V gene (reference sequence), CDR1 is DFQATT while CDR2 is SNEGSKA. Trimming takes 6 bases from V and 3 bases from J, and the germline ends sit 8 bases apart. From the cysteine through the phenylalanine, the CDR3 covers 11 amino acids. The entry retains the CDR3 DNA only, 33 bases that are in frame from base 1. TCRbeta CDR3 regions were amplified from genomic DNA using the immunoSEQ Assay, a bias-controlled multiplex PCR. Concerning the study's data processing: Within the assay, amplification of reference gene primers was used to estimate how many nucleated cells each sample contained. Sequence reads were collapsed and filtered to measure the absolute abundance of every unique TCRbeta CDR3 rearrangement. For each sample, productive Simpson clonality was calculated as the square root of Simpson's diversity index across productive rearrangements. The immuneACCESS repertoire file appears here via TCRdb, limited to in-frame rearrangements. These files lack a portion of the clones; in checked studies, under half of the deficit traces to unresolved V genes, and the cause of the others is not known. The V and J calls and clone size come from that table; D and trimming were worked out from the DNA. This sample has about 380,000 clones in its table, and 81% of those were observed once. 1.1% of the sample is in the top ten clones.

On this clone: Its antigen is unknown. Base qualities are not provided; no much larger clone lies one nucleotide away.

The sample comprised peripheral blood. The receptor chain draws on TRBV20-1 and TRBJ1-1; a confident D gene designation cannot be given. The clonotype was recovered from a human donor with acute or convalescent COVID-19. The donor label of this sample is uncertain. The DNA sequence is TGCAGTGCCCCCCTCCACACTGAAGCTTTCTTT. Its translation reads: CSAPLHTEAFF.